This TCR beta chain originates from a study of T cell clonotyping in hematopoietic cell transplantation (dated by TCRdb to the early 2020s). Concerning the study at large: Pretransplant samples from recipients were collected after cytoreduction. Patient recruitment ran from late 2015 to January 2017, and follow-up continued until September 2020 or death. The study collected approximately 130 blood samples from under 45 consecutive transplant recipients and their related donors.

The time point label on this specimen signifies: recipient sample about 28 days before transplant, after cytoreduction. Blood from recipients was drawn about 28 days before transplant and again at days 30, 100 and 180 after transplant. Nuclei Lysis Solution was used to extract genomic DNA from fresh or cryopreserved unfractionated peripheral blood mononuclear cells. Notes on this clone: Its recognized antigen is unknown. One base away there is no much larger clone; base qualities are not given.

The immunoSEQ assay, a bias-controlled multiplex PCR using V- and J-specific primers, was used to amplify TCR beta CDR3 regions from genomic DNA. A proprietary barcode and Illumina adapter sequences were added to the CDR3 amplicons in a second PCR step. An Illumina MiSeq instrument was used to sequence the CDR3 libraries. For the original study's pipeline: Export and quality control were performed with immunoSEQ Analyzer 3.0, and downstream analyses were performed with R Bioconductor and Immunarch. Repertoire metrics were calculated using only productive rearrangements within the normalized downsampled data set. Clonotypes larger than 5 templates in the normalized cohort were defined as pathologically expanded. The Inverse Simpson Index served as the measure of repertoire diversity. To capture all clonotypes, the CMV-specificity analyses were run on the non-normalized data set. In its TCRdb copy, this immuneACCESS table keeps in-frame sequences only and misses some clones. Where compared with another copy, unresolved V genes explain less than half of these, and the others have no known cause. V, J and clone size were drawn from that table, and D and trimming were deduced from the DNA. The sample table holds about 47,000 clones, of which about four fifths were seen once. The ten largest account for 4% to 5.5% of the sample.

The research as a whole found: Only a small fraction of recipient repertoires overlapped donor repertoires, with over 95% appearing de novo at the given depth. Recipient TCR diversity fell after transplant, with pathologically expanded clonotypes rising progressively from day 30 to day 180. Broader TCR repertoire diversity after transplant was predicted by Inverse Simpson Index values from donors and from recipients before transplant. The sample size was limited, and because cells were not sorted, the contributions of CD4 and CD8 repertoires could not be separated.

CDR3 length: 15 amino acids, cysteine to phenylalanine. Only the CDR3 DNA is retained, 45 bases long and in frame from the first base. Ends trimmed: V by 3 bases, J by 1 base; bases unmatched to a gene: 0. From the germline V gene (reference sequence), CDR1 is MNHNY and CDR2 is SVGAGI. Rearrangement joined TRBV6-6 to TRBJ2-2; 9 bases in the middle match TRBD2. The specimen was peripheral blood mononuclear cells, collected before stem cell transplant. This receptor was taken from a man in his sixties with myelodysplastic syndrome. Some clones in this sample may be carry-over from other donors' samples. The CDR3 has the sequence CASSYSGGNTGELFF. The DNA reads TGTGCCAGCAGTTATAGCGGGGGGAACACCGGGGAGCTGTTTTTT.